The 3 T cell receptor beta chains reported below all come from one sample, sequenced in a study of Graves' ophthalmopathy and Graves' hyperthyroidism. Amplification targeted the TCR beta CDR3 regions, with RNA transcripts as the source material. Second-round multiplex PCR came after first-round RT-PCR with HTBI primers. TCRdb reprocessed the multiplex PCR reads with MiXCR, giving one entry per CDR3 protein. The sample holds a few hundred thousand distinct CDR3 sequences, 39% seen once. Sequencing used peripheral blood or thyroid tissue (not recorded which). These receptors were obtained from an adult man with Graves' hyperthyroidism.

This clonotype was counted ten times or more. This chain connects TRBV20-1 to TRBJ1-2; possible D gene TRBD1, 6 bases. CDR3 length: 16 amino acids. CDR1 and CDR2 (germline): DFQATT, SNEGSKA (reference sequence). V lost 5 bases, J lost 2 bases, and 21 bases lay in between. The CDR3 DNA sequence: TGCAGTGCTTTATCCAGGGGCGAGTTTCCCAACTATGGCTACACCTTC. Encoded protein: CSALSRGEFPNYGYTF.

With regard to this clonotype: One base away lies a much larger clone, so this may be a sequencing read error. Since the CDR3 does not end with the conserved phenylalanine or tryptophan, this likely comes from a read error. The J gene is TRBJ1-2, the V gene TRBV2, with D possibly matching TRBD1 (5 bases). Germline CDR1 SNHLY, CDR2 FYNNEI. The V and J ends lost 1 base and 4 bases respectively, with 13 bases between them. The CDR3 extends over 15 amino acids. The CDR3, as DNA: TGTGCCAGCAGTGAAGGACCGGGGGGGACCTATGGCTACACCCTC. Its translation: CASSEGPGGTYGYTL.

CDR3 in amino acids: CASSQGQRENTGELFF. As DNA, the CDR3 is TGCGCCAGCAGCCAAGGACAGCGGGAGAACACCGGGGAGCTGTTTTTT. The rearrangement uses TRBV4-1 and TRBJ2-2; 7 bases match TRBD2. CDR1 is MGHRA and CDR2 is YSYEKL in the germline V gene. V lost 1 base and J lost 1; bases outside the gene matches: 3. The CDR3 runs to 16 residues.